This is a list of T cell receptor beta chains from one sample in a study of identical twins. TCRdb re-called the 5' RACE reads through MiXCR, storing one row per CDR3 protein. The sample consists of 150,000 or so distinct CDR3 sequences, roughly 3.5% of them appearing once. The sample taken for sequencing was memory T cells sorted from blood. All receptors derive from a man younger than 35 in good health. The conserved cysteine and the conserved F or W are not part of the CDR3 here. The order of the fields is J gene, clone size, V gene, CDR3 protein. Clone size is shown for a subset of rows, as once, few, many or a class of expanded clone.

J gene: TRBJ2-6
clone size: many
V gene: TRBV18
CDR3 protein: ASSPLKAGSSSGANVLT

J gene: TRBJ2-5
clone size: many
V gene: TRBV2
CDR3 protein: ASSGQLETQY

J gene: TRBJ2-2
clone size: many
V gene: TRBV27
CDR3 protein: ASRGSGAGELF

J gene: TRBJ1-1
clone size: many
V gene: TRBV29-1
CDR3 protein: SAARQGQSEAF

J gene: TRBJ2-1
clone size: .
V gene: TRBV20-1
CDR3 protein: SAIRPGAMGNEQF

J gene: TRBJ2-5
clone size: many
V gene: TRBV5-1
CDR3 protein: ASSPYGGRGETQY

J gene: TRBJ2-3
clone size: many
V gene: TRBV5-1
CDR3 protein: ASSLGRGGTDTQY

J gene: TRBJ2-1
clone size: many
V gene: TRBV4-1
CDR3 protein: ASSQDLSSYNEQF

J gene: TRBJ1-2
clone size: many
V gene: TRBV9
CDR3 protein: ASSVAVGQSNYGYT

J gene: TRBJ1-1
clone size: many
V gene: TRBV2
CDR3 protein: ASRATGAPDTEAF

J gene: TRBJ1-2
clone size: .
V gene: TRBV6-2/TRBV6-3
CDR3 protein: ASSRQPTNYGYT

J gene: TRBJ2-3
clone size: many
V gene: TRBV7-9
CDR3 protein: ASRLTSGSTDTQY

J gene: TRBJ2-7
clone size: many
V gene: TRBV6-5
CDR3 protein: ASSYPPDSGRTHEQY

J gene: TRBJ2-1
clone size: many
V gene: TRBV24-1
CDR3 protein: ATSDSIAGSDEQF

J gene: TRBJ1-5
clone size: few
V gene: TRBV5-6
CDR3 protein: ASSLGPRANRFVNQPQH

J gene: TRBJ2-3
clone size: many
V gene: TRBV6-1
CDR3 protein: ASSEGGLAGATLRY

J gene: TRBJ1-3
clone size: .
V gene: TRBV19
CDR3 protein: ASSPRGSTGNTIY

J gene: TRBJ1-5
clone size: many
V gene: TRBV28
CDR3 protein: ASRGEGRSNQPQH

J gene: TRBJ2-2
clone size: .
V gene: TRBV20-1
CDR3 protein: SARGLSNTGELF

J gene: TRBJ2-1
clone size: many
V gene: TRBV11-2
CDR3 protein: ASRLADRYYNEQF

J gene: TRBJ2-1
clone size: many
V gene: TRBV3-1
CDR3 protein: ASSPGGAGANEQF

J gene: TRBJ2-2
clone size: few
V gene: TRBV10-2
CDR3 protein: ASSESPPGAGLFSPGELF

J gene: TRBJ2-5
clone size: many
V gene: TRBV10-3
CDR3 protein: AISETGATTQY

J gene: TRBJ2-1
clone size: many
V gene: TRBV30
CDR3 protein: AWRSLAGGPNNEQF

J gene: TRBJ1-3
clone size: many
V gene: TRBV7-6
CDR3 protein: ASSSLRGGNTIY

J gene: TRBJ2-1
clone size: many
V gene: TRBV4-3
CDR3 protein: ASSHSLRGPENEQF

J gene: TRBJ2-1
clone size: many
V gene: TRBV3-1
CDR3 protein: ASSLGPTGGQF

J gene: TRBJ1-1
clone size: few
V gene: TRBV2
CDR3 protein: ASNYRNTEAF

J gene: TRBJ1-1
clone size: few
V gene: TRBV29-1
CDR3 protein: SARTGSNTEAF

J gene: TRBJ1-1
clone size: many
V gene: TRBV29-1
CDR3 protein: SVTRAEAF

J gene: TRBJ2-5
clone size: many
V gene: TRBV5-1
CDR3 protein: ASSTILEETQY

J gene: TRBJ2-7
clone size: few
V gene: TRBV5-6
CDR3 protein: ASSLAAAHDFYEQY

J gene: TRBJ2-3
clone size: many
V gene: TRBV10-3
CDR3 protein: AIRNTDTQY

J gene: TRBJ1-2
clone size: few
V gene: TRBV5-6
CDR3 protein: ASSLRQADGYT

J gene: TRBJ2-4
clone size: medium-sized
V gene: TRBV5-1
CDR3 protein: ASSLGGDRRNIQY

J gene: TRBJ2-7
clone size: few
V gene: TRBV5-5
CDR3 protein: ASSRGLAGDSYEQY

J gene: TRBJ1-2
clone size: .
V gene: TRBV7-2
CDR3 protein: ASSLGELGRT

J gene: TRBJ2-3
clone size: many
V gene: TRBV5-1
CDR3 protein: ASRIGQGKMRTDTQY

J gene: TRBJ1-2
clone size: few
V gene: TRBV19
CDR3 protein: ASSMLGLYGYT

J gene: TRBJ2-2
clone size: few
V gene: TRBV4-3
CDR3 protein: ASSQIRGSVELF

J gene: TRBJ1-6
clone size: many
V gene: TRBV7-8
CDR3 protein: ASSFIRTRPLH

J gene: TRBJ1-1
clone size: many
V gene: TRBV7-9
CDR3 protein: ASSFPRNTEAF

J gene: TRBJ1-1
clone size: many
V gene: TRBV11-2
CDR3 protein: ASSPEWGGTEAF

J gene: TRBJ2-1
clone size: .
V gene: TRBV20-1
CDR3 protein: SAGTSGTLHNEQF

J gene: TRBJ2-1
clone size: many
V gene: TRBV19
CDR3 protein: ASSILAGNSYNEQF

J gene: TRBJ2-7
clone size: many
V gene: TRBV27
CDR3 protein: ASSLKGAYEQY

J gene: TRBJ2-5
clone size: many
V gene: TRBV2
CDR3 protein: ASRTGETQY